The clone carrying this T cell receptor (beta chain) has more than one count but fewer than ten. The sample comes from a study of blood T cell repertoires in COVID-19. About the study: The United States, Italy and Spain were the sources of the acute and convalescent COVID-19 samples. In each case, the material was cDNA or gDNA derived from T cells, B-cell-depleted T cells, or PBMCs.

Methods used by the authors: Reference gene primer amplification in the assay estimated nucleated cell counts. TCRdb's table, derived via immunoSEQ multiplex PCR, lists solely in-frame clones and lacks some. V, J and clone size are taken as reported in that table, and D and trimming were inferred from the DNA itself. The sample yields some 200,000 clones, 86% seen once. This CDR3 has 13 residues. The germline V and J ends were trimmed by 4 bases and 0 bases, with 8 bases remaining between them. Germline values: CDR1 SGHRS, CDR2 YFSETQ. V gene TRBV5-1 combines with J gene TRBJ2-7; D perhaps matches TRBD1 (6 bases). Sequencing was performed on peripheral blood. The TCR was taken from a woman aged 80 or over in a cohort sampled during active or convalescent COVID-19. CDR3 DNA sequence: TGCGCCAGCAGCCCGGACAGCTCCTACGAGCAGTACGTC. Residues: CASSPDSSYEQYV.